What follows describes a single T cell receptor (beta chain). TCRdb's copy holds only in-frame clones and misses some; the assay was immunoSEQ multiplex PCR. Among fewer than 200,000 clones listed, about 90% were seen once. This specimen belongs to a study of blood T cell repertoires in COVID-19. The CDR3 loop spans 15 amino acids. The trim removed 4 bases at V and 1 base at J, leaving 7 bases unmatched. CDR1 SGHRS and CDR2 YFSETQ come from the germline V gene. Sequenced: PBMCs or T cells enriched from blood (not recorded which). The clonotype was recovered from a young woman who had recovered from COVID-19. This sequence joins TRBV5-1 and TRBJ1-1; 7 bases are a match to TRBD1. CDR3 loop: CASSPPGTANTEAFF. As DNA, the CDR3 is TGCGCCAGCAGCCCACCCGGGACAGCGAACACTGAAGCTTTCTTT.